This T cell receptor (beta chain) was sequenced in a study of cytomegalovirus exposure and HLA in healthy donors. Study-wide results and caveats: The majority of CMV-associated TCR beta chains were reported as apparently HLA-restricted in a later analysis.

The PCR used 60 Vbeta and 13 Jbeta primers. Only in-frame clones appear in the TCRdb table, and some are missing; sequencing was by immunoSEQ multiplex PCR. The sample lists about 120,000 clones, more than 80% occurring once. This CDR3 has 14 amino acids. The V segment lost 3 bases and the J segment 1 base; nucleotides outside the gene matches: 2. CDR1 and CDR2 (germline): SGDLS, YYNGEE. As for this clone: The antigen is not known.

This receptor was taken from a man aged 25-45 years in good health and CMV-seropositive. Sequencing was done on a sample of PBMCs. The J gene is TRBJ2-5, the V gene TRBV9; 8 bases line up with TRBD2. For the CDR3, the DNA is TGTGCCAGCAGCGGGCTAGCGGGCCAAGAGACCCAGTACTTC. Translating gives CASSGLAGQETQYF.